These 27 T cell receptor beta chains came from one sample sequenced in a study of shared T cell receptors in the human thymus. TCRdb's copy holds only in-frame clones and misses some; the assay was immunoSEQ multiplex PCR. The repertoire consists of hundreds of thousands of clones, with about 89% occurring once and the leading ten covering 0.0094%. These same records also appear under a second study, on human thymus T cells.

What was sequenced was thymocytes. Every receptor here comes from a boy under two years old with a congenital heart defect.

The rearrangement uses TRBV5-1 and TRBJ2-1, with D maybe TRBD1 (6 bases). CDR1 and CDR2 (germline): SGHRS, YFSETQ. CDR3 length: 14 residues. Trimming pared 6 bases from V and 5 bases from J, leaving 15 bases between. The CDR3 bases are TGCGCCAGCATATCAGGGGCTGGGAACAATGAGCAGTTCTTC. It codes for CASISGAGNNEQFF.

The table lists this clone with a count of one. The DNA for the CDR3 is TGTGCCAGCAGCCCGCAGAGGGGAGGGCCTTTGAACGAGCAGTACTTC. This translates into CASSPQRGGPLNEQYF. The chain has TRBV5-4 and TRBJ2-5; 7 nucleotides align to TRBD2. The end of the DNA fits TRBJ2-7 better, so the J call may be wrong. This CDR3 has 16 residues. Germline V gene lookup returns CDR1 SGHNT and CDR2 YYREEE (reference sequence).

V and J are TRBV7-9 and TRBJ1-5; 11 bases are shared with TRBD1. Per germline, CDR1 SEHNR and CDR2 FQNEAQ (reference sequence). The length of the CDR3 is 18 residues. J lost 6 bases, V lost 4 bases, and 14 bases had no gene match. The CDR3 DNA is TGTGCCAGCAGCTCCGGCAAGGACGTCGGACAGGGGGCTCAGCCCCAGCATTTT. Translating gives CASSSGKDVGQGAQPQHF.

The J gene is TRBJ2-5, the V gene TRBV28; 12 bases are a match to TRBD2. The CDR3 consists of 18 residues. The V gene's germline CDR1 is MDHEN and CDR2 SYDVKM. The J segment lost 3 bases and the V segment lost 5 bases, leaving 13 bases of the junction unmatched. CDR3 region: CASSPRLAGVEVKETQYF. The CDR3 DNA follows: TGTGCCAGCAGTCCGAGACTAGCGGGAGTGGAGGTGAAAGAGACCCAGTACTTC.

The chain couples TRBV28 to TRBJ2-7; perhaps TRBD1 as D (5 bases). V shed 6 bases and J shed 6 bases, with 21 bases lying between them. The V gene's germline CDR1 is MDHEN and CDR2 SYDVKM. This CDR3 has 15 residues. Here the CDR3 reads CASSPALDNQGEQYF. CDR3 bases: TGTGCCAGCAGCCCTGCCTTGGACAATCAGGGCGAGCAGTACTTC.

The chain joins TRBV14 to TRBJ2-5; 7 bases are shared with TRBD1. CDR1 SGHDN and CDR2 FVKESK come from the germline V gene. This CDR3 spans 15 amino acids. J lost 2 bases, V lost 1 base, and 4 bases had no gene match. CDR3 sequence (DNA): TGTGCCAGCAGCCAAGCCCTGGGACAGCAAGAGACCCAGTACTTC. Translation: CASSQALGQQETQYF. The full variable domain, completed using reference TRBV14 and TRBJ2-5, is EAGVTQFPSHSVIEKGQTVTLRCDPISGHDNLYWYRRVMGKEIKFLLHFVKESKQDESGMPNNRFLAERTGGTYSTLKVQPAELEDSGVYFCASSQALGQQETQYFGPGTRLLVL.

This chain links TRBV5-1 with TRBJ2-7, with a weak D call TRBD1 (6 bases). Germline values: CDR1 SGHRS, CDR2 YFSETQ. V gave up 4 bases and J gave up 0 bases, with 14 bases separating them. The CDR3 totals 15 residues. Written as DNA, the CDR3 is TGCGCCAGCAGCCGAAGGACAGCCCTCTCCTACGAGCAGTACTTC. It encodes CASSRRTALSYEQYF.

The chain is built from TRBV27 and TRBJ1-6; possible D gene TRBD1, 5 bases. Germline CDR1 reads MNHEY; CDR2 reads SMNVEV (reference sequence). CDR3 length: 15 residues. Trimming stripped 8 bases from V and 7 bases from J, with 18 bases between. The CDR3 nucleotides read TGTGCCAGCGGTAAACGCGGGACGGAAAATTCACCCCTCCACTTT. Translation: CASGKRGTENSPLHF.

This clone was counted a single time. The chain recombines TRBV4-3 with TRBJ2-3; TRBD1 or TRBD2 may be the D gene (9 bases each). This CDR3 spans 22 amino acids. V shed 3 bases and J shed 1 base, with 32 bases lying between them. Germline-derived CDR1 and CDR2 are LGHNA and YSLEER. Written as DNA, the CDR3 is TGCGCCAGCAGCCAGGGACAGGGATGGCTAGCGGGGACCGTTACCCGCACAGATACGCAGTATTTT. Protein sequence: CASSQGQGWLAGTVTRTDTQYF.

The chain employs TRBV28 and TRBJ2-5; 8 bases fit TRBD1. CDR3 length: 15 amino acids. After removal of 6 bases from V and 5 bases from J, the junction contained 11 bases not matched to a gene. Germline-derived CDR1 and CDR2 are MDHEN and SYDVKM. The chain's CDR3 is CASSQTRGRVETQYF. The CDR3 nucleotides are TGTGCCAGCAGCCAAACCAGGGGGCGCGTGGAGACCCAGTACTTC.

The V call is TRBV18, the J call TRBJ1-5; D may be TRBD1 (6 bases). The germline V gene has CDR1 KGHSH and CDR2 LQKENI. The V end was cut by 3 bases, the J end by 4 bases, with 7 bases between. CDR3 size: 13 residues. CDR3 region: CASSPTGNQPQHF. The CDR3 DNA reads as TGTGCCAGCTCACCCACAGGGAATCAGCCCCAGCATTTT. The entire variable domain, with the rest obtained from reference TRBV18 and TRBJ1-5, is as follows: NAGVMQNPRHLVRRRGQEARLRCSPMKGHSHVYWYRQLPEEGLKFMVYLQKENIIDESGMPKERFSAEFPKEGPSILRIQQVVRGDSAAYFCASSPTGNQPQHFGDGTRLSIL.

The chain has TRBV28 and TRBJ1-4, with no clear D. Deletions cut 7 bases from V and 7 bases from J, with 10 bases between. This CDR3 is built from 12 residues. Per the germline V gene, CDR1 is MDHEN and CDR2 is SYDVKM. The CDR3 sequence is CASIGVSEKLFF. CDR3 nucleotide sequence: TGTGCCAGCATCGGGGTTTCTGAAAAACTGTTTTTT.

The J gene is TRBJ1-2, the V gene TRBV6-1; possible D gene TRBD1, 5 bases. With 5 bases removed from V and 4 bases from J, the gap between germline ends came to 14 bases. Germline CDR1 MNHNS, CDR2 SASEGT. CDR3 length: 14 amino acids. Here the CDR3 DNA reads TGTGCCAGCAGTAGTTGGGGCTCCCCCTATGGCTACACCTTC. Protein product: CASSSWGSPYGYTF.

This rearrangement joins TRBV4-3 to TRBJ2-5, with 9 nucleotides matching TRBD2. The V gene end was trimmed by 0 bases and the J gene end by 5 bases; junction bases not matched to a gene: 7. The germline gives CDR1 LGHNA, CDR2 YSLEER. This CDR3 comprises 16 residues. The CDR3 sequence is CASSQDDQREVETQYF. The CDR3 bases are TGCGCCAGCAGCCAAGATGACCAGCGGGAGGTCGAGACCCAGTACTTC.

The chain couples TRBV27 to TRBJ1-2; TRBD1 is a possible D gene (6 bases). V was cut by 5 bases and J by 7 bases, with 14 bases left in between. The CDR3 is 13 residues long. Looked up from germline, CDR1 is MNHEY and CDR2 is SMNVEV (reference sequence). The CDR3 coding sequence is TGTGCCAGCAGTCCCCCCGGACAGCGTGGCTACACCTTC. Translated: CASSPPGQRGYTF.

The V call is TRBV27, the J call TRBJ1-5; possible D gene TRBD1, 6 bases. The CDR3 spans 13 residues. The V end was cut by 2 bases, the J end by 7 bases, with 9 bases between. Per the germline V gene, CDR1 is MNHEY and CDR2 is SMNVEV (reference sequence). The CDR3 sequence is CASSLRGFQPQHF. The CDR3 DNA reads as TGTGCCAGCAGTTTAAGGGGGTTCCAGCCCCAGCATTTT.

The gene calls are TRBV30 and TRBJ1-6; weak D call: TRBD1 (5 bases). The CDR3 sequence is 15 residues long. Germline loops: CDR1 GTSNPN, CDR2 SVGIG (reference sequence). Trimming stripped 3 bases from V and 5 bases from J, with 14 bases between. The CDR3 sequence is CAWSPLGHDNSPLHF. Here the CDR3 DNA reads TGTGCCTGGAGCCCCTTAGGACATGATAATTCACCCCTCCACTTT.

The chain combines TRBV4-3 with TRBJ2-2; TRBD1 matches at 9 bases. This CDR3 contains 18 residues. V shed 0 bases and J 5 bases; nucleotides not matched to a gene: 10. CDR1 and CDR2 (germline): LGHNA, YSLEER. The DNA of the CDR3 is TGCGCCAGCAGCCAAGAGAGGGGGACAGGGCTAGCGACCGGGGAGCTGTTTTTT. The encoded protein is CASSQERGTGLATGELFF.

The chain joins TRBV6-1 to TRBJ2-1, with 7 bases identical to TRBD2. From germline, CDR1 is MNHNS and CDR2 SASEGT. The CDR3 is 15 residues long. The J segment lost 0 bases and the V segment lost 5 bases, leaving 4 bases of the junction unmatched. DNA of the CDR3: TGTGCCAGCAGTTGGACTAGTACCTCCTACAATGAGCAGTTCTTC. Residues: CASSWTSTSYNEQFF.

V is TRBV7-8 and J is TRBJ2-7, with D possibly being TRBD1 (5 bases). Germline CDR1 SGHVS, CDR2 FQNEAQ. CDR3 length: 13 residues. Trimming removed 7 bases at V and 5 bases at J, with 15 bases between. CDR3 in amino acids: CASTTYSGNEQYF. The CDR3, as DNA: TGTGCCAGCACCACTTACTCAGGGAACGAGCAGTACTTC.

The sample holds one count of this clone. The J gene is TRBJ2-1, the V gene TRBV10-1; 8 bases fit TRBD2. Per the germline V gene, CDR1 is WNHNN and CDR2 is SYGVQD (reference sequence). This CDR3 comprises 13 residues. Losses at the gene ends were 4 bases for V and 8 bases for J; bases not matched to a gene: 4. Here the CDR3 reads CASSGVAGHEQFF. CDR3 sequence (DNA): TGCGCCAGCAGTGGGGTAGCGGGACATGAGCAGTTCTTC.

The rearrangement joins TRBV12-5 to TRBJ1-5, with a weak D call TRBD1 (6 bases). CDR1 and CDR2 (germline): LGHNT, FRNRAP. The V gene lost 0 bases and the J gene lost 7 bases, with 16 bases spanning the gap. CDR3 length equals 16 residues. The CDR3: CASGLVTAGAGQPQHF. Here the CDR3 DNA reads TGTGCTAGTGGTTTGGTCACGGCGGGGGCAGGCCAGCCCCAGCATTTT. Based on the CDR3 plus reference TRBV12-5 and TRBJ1-5, the full variable domain is DARVTQTPRHKVTEMGQEVTMRCQPILGHNTVFWYRQTMMQGLELLAYFRNRAPLDDSGMPKDRFSAEMPDATLATLKIQPSEPRDSAVYFCASGLVTAGAGQPQHFGDGTRLSIL.

This rearrangement joins TRBV14 to TRBJ1-4; 8 bases map to TRBD1. From germline, CDR1 is SGHDN and CDR2 FVKESK. V shed 5 bases and J 8 bases; nucleotides not matched to a gene: 19. CDR3 length: 18 amino acids. The CDR3 region has the DNA TGTGCCAGCAGCTCACAAGAAAGCGACAGGGGAGAGGGAGAAAAACTGTTTTTT. It encodes CASSSQESDRGEGEKLFF.

This clone was seen a single time. The chain combines TRBV4-3 with TRBJ2-1; the D gene is possibly TRBD2 (5 bases). The CDR3 covers 17 residues. Germline V lookup: CDR1 LGHNA, CDR2 YSLEER. V was clipped by 0 bases and J by 4 bases, with 16 bases between them. The CDR3: CASSQDRAGRGYNEQFF. The CDR3 nucleotides read TGCGCCAGCAGCCAAGATAGGGCGGGCCGGGGATACAATGAGCAGTTCTTC.

This sequence joins TRBV19 and TRBJ2-3; perhaps TRBD2 as D (7 bases). Germline V CDR1 and CDR2: LNHDA, SQIVND (reference sequence). V was trimmed by 6 bases and J by 1 base, leaving 20 bases between them. This CDR3 comprises 17 residues. CDR3 sequence reads: CASSDGTRRGRTDTQYF. The CDR3 DNA is TGTGCCAGTAGCGACGGTACTAGGCGGGGGCGCACAGATACGCAGTATTTT.

In its sample, this clone was seen once. The V gene is TRBV4-3, the J gene TRBJ2-2; 7 bases match TRBD1. Germline CDR1 and CDR2: LGHNA and YSLEER. The CDR3 totals 16 residues. V lost 1 base, J lost 0 bases, and 2 bases stayed unmatched. The CDR3 region is CASSQADRSNTGELFF. CDR3 sequence (DNA): TGCGCCAGCAGCCAAGCGGACAGGTCGAACACCGGGGAGCTGTTTTTT.

V gene TRBV27 combines with J gene TRBJ1-2; D is possibly TRBD1 (6 bases). The ends were cut back, 7 bases at V and 0 bases at J, with 12 bases in the middle. CDR1 and CDR2 (germline): MNHEY, SMNVEV (reference sequence). This CDR3 region has 14 residues. The CDR3: CASNPDSSNYGYTF. CDR3 in DNA: TGTGCCAGCAACCCGGACAGTTCTAACTATGGCTACACCTTC.